A selection of T cell receptor beta chains follows, all from one sample in a study of HIV-infected patients and healthy controls. TCRdb reanalysed the 5' RACE reads using MiXCR and keeps one entry per CDR3 protein. This table holds 60,000 to 70,000 distinct CDR3 sequences, about a fifth found once. The source material was CD4+ T cells from blood. The origin of the receptors is a human donor in good health. CDR3s include the opening cysteine and the closing phenylalanine or tryptophan. The order of the fields is clone size, D gene, V gene, J gene, CDR3 DNA, CDR3 protein. The D gene is left open where the match is weak. Rows give clone size only sometimes, using once, few, many, or a class for an expanded clone.

>-|-|TRBV23-1|TRBJ2-2
TGCGCCAGCAGTCAATCAAGGGGGGCTTGGGACACCGGGGAGCTGTTTTTT
CASSQSRGAWDTGELFF
>many|-|TRBV24-1|TRBJ1-2
TGTGCCACCAGTGATGCGGGACAAGCTAACTATGGCTACACCTTC
CATSDAGQANYGYTF
>few|TRBD1|TRBV6-2/TRBV6-3|TRBJ1-6
TGTGCCAGCAGTCAGATCGACAGGGACGATTCACCCCTCCACTTT
CASSQIDRDDSPLHF
>-|-|TRBV18|TRBJ2-7
TGTGCCAGCTCACGTCAGGGATGGTACGAGCAGTACTTC
CASSRQGWYEQYF
>many|-|TRBV7-2|TRBJ2-1
TGTGCCAGCAGCCATCCTGGGGCTGGGCAGTTCTTC
CASSHPGAGQFF
>few|TRBD2|TRBV20-1|TRBJ2-5
TGCAGTGCTAGCCTCGCGGGAGCTGAGACCCAGTACTTC
CSASLAGAETQYF
>many|TRBD1|TRBV20-1|TRBJ1-1
TGCAGTGCAACCCCCTCGACAGGGAGAGGGACTGAAGCTTTCTTT
CSATPSTGRGTEAFF
>few|TRBD1|TRBV24-1|TRBJ2-2
TGTGCCACCAGTGACCCCAGGGGGTACACCGGGGAGCTGTTTTTT
CATSDPRGYTGELFF
>many|-|TRBV28|TRBJ1-1
TGTGCCAGCAGTGAAACAGGTTGGACTGAAGCTTTCTTT
CASSETGWTEAFF
>-|-|TRBV20-1|TRBJ1-2
TGCAGTGCGCTAAGGGGAGGTATTAACTATGGCTACACCTTC
CSALRGGINYGYTF
>-|TRBD2|TRBV11-2|TRBJ2-7
TGTGCCAGCAGCTTAGGGTTCCTAGCGGACTCCTACGAGCAGTACTTC
CASSLGFLADSYEQYF
>-|-|TRBV20-1|TRBJ2-7
TGCAGTGCTACCGAGGGTGGACTAGAAGGGGGCGAGCAGTACTTC
CSATEGGLEGGEQYF
>few|-|TRBV7-2|TRBJ1-1
TGTGCCAGCAGCTTAGTGACCCTCAGGGGCCCGAACACTGAAGCTTTCTTT
CASSLVTLRGPNTEAFF
>many|-|TRBV7-9|TRBJ2-7
TGTGCCAGCAGCCCCACAGGGTTGGGATACGAGCAGTACTTC
CASSPTGLGYEQYF
>-|-|TRBV4-2|TRBJ1-1
TGTGCCAGCAGCCAAGATCCGGGGTTTAACACTGAAGCTTTCTTT
CASSQDPGFNTEAFF
>few|-|TRBV6-2/TRBV6-3|TRBJ2-3
TGTGCCAGCAGTCCGCGGGTCCGTTACACAGATACGCAGTATTTT
CASSPRVRYTDTQYF
>-|-|TRBV7-2|TRBJ2-5
TGTGCCAGCAGCTTTTACAGCCAAGAGACCCAGTACTTC
CASSFYSQETQYF
>-|-|TRBV19|TRBJ1-2
TGTGCCAGTAGTAGGGCCAGTATATACAACTATGGCTACACCTTC
CASSRASIYNYGYTF
>-|TRBD2|TRBV12-3/TRBV12-4|TRBJ2-1
TGTGCCAGCAGTCCGACCCGACTAGCGGGAGTCGGTGAGCAGTTCTTC
CASSPTRLAGVGEQFF
>few|-|TRBV2|TRBJ2-1
TGTGCCTCACAACGAGACAGGGAGGGATACAATGAGCAGTTCTTC
CASQRDREGYNEQFF